This passage covers 2 T cell receptor beta chains from one sample sequenced in a study of T cell repertoires in aging, cancer and after chemotherapy. Rearranged V-D-J TRB sequences were amplified with a mixed TRB-A/B primer pool. Using its own MiXCR run on the multiplex PCR reads, TCRdb lists one record per CDR3 protein. Counted here are over a thousand distinct CDR3 sequences, about 30% occurring once; the ten biggest clones make up around 13%. Amplification of TCR beta used genomic DNA extracted from peripheral blood. The sample taken for sequencing was blood. All receptors come from a human donor with a solid tumor.

V gene TRBV30 combines with J gene TRBJ1-2; TRBD1 matches 9 bases. Losses at the gene ends were 2 bases for V and 8 bases for J; bases not matched to a gene: 6. Germline V gene lookup returns CDR1 GTSNPN and CDR2 SVGIG (reference sequence). This CDR3 has 13 amino acids. The CDR3 sequence is CAWSSRQGGGYTF. In DNA form, the CDR3 reads TGTGCCTGGAGTTCACGACAGGGGGGCGGCTACACCTTC.

By share, this clonotype ranks as medium-sized. V usage is TRBV5-1 and J usage is TRBJ2-3, with a possible D match to TRBD2 (6 bases). Trimming took off 1 base at V and 2 bases at J, with 17 bases between the two ends. This CDR3 spans 17 amino acids. The germline V gene has CDR1 SGHRS and CDR2 YFSETQ. CDR3 residues: CASSLLAATTYTDTQYF. The CDR3 nucleotides are TGCGCCAGCAGCTTGTTAGCGGCAACAACTTACACAGATACGCAGTATTTT. Using reference TRBV5-1 and TRBJ2-3 for the parts outside the CDR3, the full variable domain is KAGVTQTPRYLIKTRGQQVTLSCSPISGHRSVSWYQQTPGQGLQFLFEYFSETQRNKGNFPGRFSGRQFSNSRSEMNVSTLELGDSALYLCASSLLAATTYTDTQYFGPGTRLTVL.